Following are 8 T cell receptor beta chains from one sample sequenced in a study of blood T cell repertoires in COVID-19. Some clones are missing from TCRdb's copy, which holds only in-frame ones; the method was immunoSEQ multiplex PCR. The repertoire holds around 150,000 clones, around three quarters seen once, with less than 5.5% in the top ten. Sequences were obtained from peripheral blood. The receptors shown here come from a man between 60 and 75 years old with acute or convalescent COVID-19.

The chain recombines TRBV19 with TRBJ1-5; no firm D call. Germline CDR1 LNHDA, CDR2 SQIVND (reference sequence). The CDR3 is 12 residues long. Deletions cut 7 bases from V and 1 base from J, with 5 bases between. The CDR3 DNA is TGTGCCAGTACCACAAGCAATCAGCCCCAGCATTTT. It specifies CASTTSNQPQHF.

Only a few counts were recorded for this clone. The V gene is TRBV6-5, the J gene TRBJ1-1; 8 positions match TRBD1. The CDR3 runs 14 residues. Looked up from germline, CDR1 is MNHEY and CDR2 is SVGAGI. Unmatched junction bases numbered 4, after V lost 2 bases and J lost 5 bases. CDR3 in DNA: TGTGCCAGCAGTTACGGGGGACAGGTTACTGAAGCTTTCTTT. The encoded protein is CASSYGGQVTEAFF.

The chain's CDR3 is CARCHGGGYTEAFF. Here the CDR3 DNA reads TGTGCCAGATGCCACGGGGGAGGGTACACTGAAGCTTTCTTT. The V call is TRBV5-3, the J call TRBJ1-1, with D tentatively TRBD1 (5 bases). TRBV5-3 is flagged as an ORF with uncertain function. V was pared by 7 bases and J by 3 bases, with 16 bases between. The CDR3 is made up of 14 amino acids.

This clone was recorded a few times. The DNA of the CDR3 is TGTGCCAGCAGTACTACAGGGGGCATTTCACCCCTCCACTTT. It codes for CASSTTGGISPLHF. The chain recombines TRBV2 with TRBJ1-6; 9 nucleotides agree with TRBD1. Germline-derived CDR1 and CDR2 are SNHLY and FYNNEI. Germline trimming cut 5 bases from V and 9 bases from J; bases unmatched to any gene: 5. CDR3 length: 14 residues.

This clone showed up just a few times. The sample holds other DNA sequences that translate to the same CDR3. This chain uses TRBV29-1 with TRBJ2-7, with a possible D match to TRBD2 (6 bases). V gave up 0 bases and J gave up 7 bases, with 19 bases separating them. Germline values: CDR1 SQVTM, CDR2 ANQGSEA. This CDR3 is built from 15 residues. CDR3 region: CSVEDPVGGWGEQYF. The CDR3 DNA is TGCAGCGTTGAAGATCCGGTTGGGGGGTGGGGTGAGCAGTACTTC.

The chain has TRBV5-6 and TRBJ2-2; 9 positions agree with TRBD1. Germline lookup yields CDR1 SGHDT and CDR2 YYEEEE. The J segment lost 2 bases and the V segment lost 4 bases, leaving 6 bases of the junction unmatched. This CDR3 spans 16 amino acids. CDR3 protein: CASSPRTGVNTGELFF. The CDR3 DNA follows: TGTGCCAGCAGCCCGAGGACAGGGGTCAACACCGGGGAGCTGTTTTTT.

This clone was counted a few times. The gene calls are TRBV11-3 and TRBJ2-3; TRBD2 aligns across 7 bases. After removal of 1 base from V and 6 bases from J, the junction contained 7 bases not matched to a gene. The V gene's germline CDR1 is SGHNT and CDR2 YENEEA. The CDR3 totals 15 residues. CDR3 sequence reads: CASSLGDYATDTQYF. The CDR3 DNA reads TGTGCCAGCAGCTTAGGGGACTACGCTACGGATACGCAGTATTTT.

The V call is TRBV6-1, the J call TRBJ2-7; 11 bases agree with TRBD2. The germline V gene has CDR1 MNHNS and CDR2 SASEGT. This CDR3 has 15 residues. V lost 4 bases, J lost 4 bases, and 6 bases stayed unmatched. CDR3 sequence: CASSVAGGPVYEQYF. CDR3 nucleotide sequence: TGTGCCAGCAGTGTAGCGGGAGGGCCAGTATACGAGCAGTACTTC.